This T cell receptor beta chain is drawn from a study of T cell responses to AZD1222 COVID-19 vaccine. Study-wide background: Pooled samples include second doses given at about 4 or 12 weeks.

Sequenced by immunoSEQ multiplex PCR; TCRdb stores in-frame clones only, minus some. The sample shows some 130,000 clones, about 89% of them seen only once. Note on this clone: The antigen is not known.

This CDR3 is 13 amino acids long. Germline-derived CDR1 and CDR2 are SGHAT and FQNNGV. Trimming cost V 3 bases and J 1 base, with 6 bases left between them. General observations from the study: Repertoire samples came only from after the peak T cell response. The donor cohort was predominantly white British with a female majority, and clonal diversity may have been underestimated. Only a handful of AZD1222 recipients tested seropositive at baseline.

The source of this sequence is an adult in good health. The rearrangement links TRBV11-2 to TRBJ1-1; D gene ambiguous. The specimen was peripheral blood, collected on day 0 of AZD1222 vaccination. The CDR3, as DNA: TGTGCCAGCAGCTTTCAGGCGAACACTGAAGCTTTCTTT. This encodes CASSFQANTEAFF.